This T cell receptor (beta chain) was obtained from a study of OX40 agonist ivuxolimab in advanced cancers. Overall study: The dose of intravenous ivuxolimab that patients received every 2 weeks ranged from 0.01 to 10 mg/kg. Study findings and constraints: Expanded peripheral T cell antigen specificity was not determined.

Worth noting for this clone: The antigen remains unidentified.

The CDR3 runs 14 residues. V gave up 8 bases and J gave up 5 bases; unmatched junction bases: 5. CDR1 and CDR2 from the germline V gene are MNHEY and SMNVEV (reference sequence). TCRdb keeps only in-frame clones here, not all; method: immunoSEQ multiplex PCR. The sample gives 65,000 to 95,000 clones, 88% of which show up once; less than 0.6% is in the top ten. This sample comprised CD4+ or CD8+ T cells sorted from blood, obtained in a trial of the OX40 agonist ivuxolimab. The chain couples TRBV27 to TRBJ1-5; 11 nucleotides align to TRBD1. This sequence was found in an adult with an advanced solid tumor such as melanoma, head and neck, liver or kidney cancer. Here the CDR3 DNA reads TGTGCCAGCCGTGGGACAGGGGGGTATCAGCCCCAGCATTTT. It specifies CASRGTGGYQPQHF.